The 23 T cell receptor beta chains presented below share a single source sample, sequenced in a study of beta chain features in type 1 diabetes. Reverse transcription of all isolated RNA meant that expressed TCRB transcripts were sequenced. Only in-frame clones appear in the TCRdb table, and some are missing; sequencing was by immunoSEQ multiplex PCR. The top ten clones hold 0.44% of a sample with nearly 350,000 clones, under 8.5% of them seen once. Sequenced material: central memory CD4+ T cells from blood. The receptors here all came from a woman aged 18-29 years in good health.

The V gene is TRBV19, the J gene TRBJ1-2; D call uncertain. V was trimmed by 7 bases and J by 4 bases, leaving 10 bases between them. CDR3 length equals 12 residues. The V gene's germline CDR1 is LNHDA and CDR2 SQIVND (reference sequence). The CDR3 sequence: CASKEYSYGYTF. The DNA for the CDR3 is TGTGCCAGTAAAGAGTATAGCTATGGCTACACCTTC.

This clone was seen more than once but under ten times. V gene TRBV11-1 combines with J gene TRBJ2-2, with D unclear. V was pared by 5 bases and J by 5 bases, with 6 bases between. The CDR3 has 12 amino acids. Germline V gene data show CDR1 as SGHAT and CDR2 as FQDESV (reference sequence). The CDR3 spells CASSLRTGELFF. Here the CDR3 DNA reads TGTGCCAGCAGCCTTAGGACCGGGGAGCTGTTTTTT.

This clone showed up many times. The rearrangement links TRBV21-1 to TRBJ2-7; the DNA was not used to check the table's D call, TRBD1. TRBV21-1 has pseudogene status. This CDR3 has 14 residues. The chain's CDR3 is CASSTPGGYDEQYF. The CDR3 coding sequence is TGTGCCAGCAGCACCCCAGGGGGCTACGACGAGCAGTACTTC.

This chain joins TRBV15 and TRBJ2-2, with D perhaps matching TRBD1 (5 bases). Trimming cost V 0 bases and J 4 bases, with 9 bases left between them. Germline V gene lookup returns CDR1 LNHNV and CDR2 YYDKDF (reference sequence). The CDR3 is 15 residues long. The CDR3 reads CATSRDSQGTGELFF. DNA of the CDR3: TGTGCCACCAGCAGAGATTCCCAGGGCACCGGGGAGCTGTTTTTT.

In its sample, this clone was seen a few times. The V call is TRBV19, the J call TRBJ2-1; TRBD2 agrees at 9 bases. Looked up from germline, CDR1 is LNHDA and CDR2 is SQIVND (reference sequence). Trimming took 5 bases from V and 2 from J; bases not matched to a gene: 4. The CDR3 extends over 15 amino acids. The CDR3 DNA reads as TGTGCCAGTAGTTCCGGGACTAGCACCTACAATGAGCAGTTCTTC. Protein: CASSSGTSTYNEQFF.

This clone showed up just a few times. The chain has TRBV5-4 and TRBJ2-3; D is undetermined. The germline gives CDR1 SGHNT, CDR2 YYREEE (reference sequence). The V end was cut by 4 bases, the J end by 4 bases, with 7 bases between. The length of the CDR3 is 12 residues. CDR3 loop: CASSIDSDTQYF. The CDR3 DNA is TGTGCCAGCAGCATTGATTCAGATACGCAGTATTTT.

In its sample, this clone was seen a few times. The rearrangement joins TRBV28 to TRBJ2-5, with 7 bases fitting TRBD1. J was trimmed by 5 bases and V by 5 bases; bases with no gene match: 8. Per germline, CDR1 MDHEN and CDR2 SYDVKM. This CDR3 is built from 14 residues. The CDR3 reads CASSLRQGRETQYF. The DNA of the CDR3 is TGTGCCAGCAGTCTCCGACAGGGTAGGGAGACCCAGTACTTC.

The sample holds many counts of this clone. The rearrangement joins TRBV14 to TRBJ1-2; possible D gene TRBD1, 6 bases. This CDR3 is 13 amino acids long. The V end was cut by 4 bases, the J end by 7 bases, with 13 bases between. Germline loops: CDR1 SGHDN, CDR2 FVKESK. CDR3 sequence reads: CASSPTGPFGYTF. In DNA form, the CDR3 reads TGTGCCAGCAGCCCGACAGGACCTTTTGGCTACACCTTC.

CDR3 DNA: TGTGCCACCAGCACCGGACAGTACTCTGGGGCCAACGTCCTGACTTTC. This encodes CATSTGQYSGANVLTF. The chain is built from TRBV15 and TRBJ2-6, with D maybe TRBD1 (6 bases). Looked up from germline, CDR1 is LNHNV and CDR2 is YYDKDF (reference sequence). This CDR3 contains 16 residues. Trimming removed 4 bases from V and 0 bases from J, with 10 bases in between. The full variable domain, with the rest looked up from reference TRBV15 and TRBJ2-6, is DAMVIQNPRYQVTQFGKPVTLSCSQTLNHNVMYWYQQKSSQAPKLLFHYYDKDFNNEADTPDNFQSRRPNTSFCFLDIRSPGLGDTAMYLCATSTGQYSGANVLTFGAGSRLTVL.

This clone came up many times. The chain combines TRBV9 with TRBJ2-6; no definite D call. V was clipped by 5 bases and J by 0 bases, with 3 bases between them. CDR1 and CDR2 (germline): SGDLS, YYNGEE. This CDR3 has 13 amino acids. The CDR3 region is CASRASGANVLTF. CDR3 sequence (DNA): TGTGCCAGCAGGGCCTCTGGGGCCAACGTCCTGACTTTC.

The CDR3: CSCGTGNYEQYF. CDR3 in DNA: TGCAGCTGTGGGACAGGGAACTACGAGCAGTACTTC. The chain joins TRBV29-1 to TRBJ2-7; 9 bases agree with TRBD1. Germline V gives CDR1 SQVTM, CDR2 ANQGSEA. The V gene end was trimmed by 8 bases and the J gene end by 3 bases; junction bases not matched to a gene: 5. There are 12 residues in the CDR3.

The chain is built from TRBV11-3 and TRBJ2-2, with D perhaps being TRBD1 or TRBD2 (5 bases each). V was cut by 7 bases and J by 7 bases, with 28 bases left in between. The CDR3 has 18 residues. Germline CDR1 reads SGHNT; CDR2 reads YENEEA. The CDR3 reads CASTPLEVFEGLGGELFF. CDR3 in DNA: TGTGCCAGCACTCCCCTTGAGGTTTTCGAGGGGCTGGGCGGGGAGCTGTTTTTT.

In the case of this clone: This sequence may be a read error, since a much larger clone differs from it by one base. The V and J genes are TRBV14 and TRBJ2-3; D is uncertain. Germline V gene lookup returns CDR1 SGHDN and CDR2 FVKESK. The CDR3 consists of 12 residues. V was trimmed by 4 bases and J by 2 bases, leaving 4 bases between them. The CDR3 nucleotides read TGTGCCAGCAGCCCAAACACAGATACGCAGTATTTT. It specifies CASSPNTDTQYF.

This clone was seen a few times. The chain has TRBV6-6 and TRBJ2-1, with D perhaps TRBD1 or TRBD2 (5 bases each). This CDR3 has 14 amino acids. Germline CDR1 reads MNHNY; CDR2 reads SVGAGI (reference sequence). Trimming cost V 2 bases and J 7 bases, with 12 bases left between them. The CDR3 region has the DNA TGTGCCAGCAGTTACGGGGCTAGCCGTAATGAGCAGTTCTTC. Translating it yields CASSYGASRNEQFF.

This clone came up many times. J is TRBJ1-4 and V is TRBV4-3; 8 bases line up with TRBD1. Germline lookup yields CDR1 LGHNA and CDR2 YSLEER. The CDR3 runs 15 residues. The V gene end was trimmed by 1 base and the J gene end by 7 bases; junction bases not matched to a gene: 5. CDR3 region: CASSQVWQGAEKLFF. The CDR3 coding sequence is TGCGCCAGCAGCCAAGTGTGGCAGGGGGCTGAAAAACTGTTTTTT.

The chain combines TRBV5-6 with TRBJ1-1; D unclear. The length of the CDR3 is 13 residues. From germline, CDR1 is SGHDT and CDR2 YYEEEE. Trimming left V 1 base short and J 6 bases short, with 10 bases between. The CDR3 nucleotides are TGTGCCAGCAGCTTGCAAGGGCTCGCTGAAGCTTTCTTT. It is translated as CASSLQGLAEAFF.

DNA for the CDR3: TGTGCCAGCAGTCCCTCCGGACAGGGGCCTAACTATGGCTACACCTTC. This codes for CASSPSGQGPNYGYTF. This chain connects TRBV7-9 to TRBJ1-2; 9 bases fit TRBD1. Germline assignment: CDR1 SEHNR and CDR2 FQNEAQ (reference sequence). Trimming took 6 bases from V and 0 from J; bases not matched to a gene: 8. CDR3 size: 16 residues. The complete variable domain, with remaining parts taken from reference TRBV7-9 and TRBJ1-2, reads DTGVSQNPRHKITKRGQNVTFRCDPISEHNRLYWYRQTLGQGPEFLTYFQNEAQLEKSRLLSDRFSAERPKGSFSTLEIQRTEQGDSAMYLCASSPSGQGPNYGYTFGSGTRLTVV.

This clone was seen only a few times. The rearrangement joins TRBV9 to TRBJ2-5, with 8 bases fitting TRBD1. Trimming removed 0 bases from V and 4 bases from J; junction bases left unmatched: 8. Germline CDR1 reads SGDLS; CDR2 reads YYNGEE. The CDR3 is made up of 16 amino acids. The CDR3 sequence: CASSVAVGTGGETQYF. CDR3 DNA: TGTGCCAGCAGCGTAGCAGTCGGGACAGGAGGAGAGACCCAGTACTTC.

V usage is TRBV29-1 and J usage is TRBJ1-2; the match to TRBD1 covers 12 bases. This CDR3 region has 15 residues. The V and J ends lost 0 bases and 6 bases, in that order; junction bases with no gene match: 5. Germline CDR1 SQVTM, CDR2 ANQGSEA. This chain's CDR3 is CSVEDPGQGADGYTF. DNA of the CDR3: TGCAGCGTTGAAGATCCGGGACAGGGGGCCGATGGCTACACCTTC.

This chain connects TRBV7-2 to TRBJ2-1; D gene ambiguous. V was shortened by 1 base and J by 12 bases, with 10 bases between the two germline ends. The CDR3 consists of 12 residues. Per germline, CDR1 SGHTA and CDR2 FQGNSA. CDR3 protein: CASSLDRHGQFF. The CDR3 nucleotides are TGTGCCAGCAGCTTAGATAGGCATGGGCAGTTCTTC.

In its sample, this clone was seen many times. The chain couples TRBV28 to TRBJ2-5; no reliable D call. V was cut by 4 bases and J by 4 bases, with 22 bases left in between. CDR3 length: 17 amino acids. Germline V lookup: CDR1 MDHEN, CDR2 SYDVKM. The CDR3 loop is CASSWRTGRTGRETQYF. For the CDR3, the DNA is TGTGCCAGCAGTTGGCGGACCGGACGTACTGGAAGAGAGACCCAGTACTTC. Complete variable domain (other parts from reference TRBV28 and TRBJ2-5): DVKVTQSSRYLVKRTGEKVFLECVQDMDHENMFWYRQDPGLGLRLIYFSYDVKMKEKGDIPEGYSVSREKKERFSLILESASTNQTSMYLCASSWRTGRTGRETQYFGPGTRLLVL.

This clone has a handful of counts. The chain couples TRBV6-5 to TRBJ1-4; no clear D. The CDR3 is made up of 15 amino acids. Germline assignment: CDR1 MNHEY and CDR2 SVGAGI. V lost 2 bases and J 0 bases, leaving 7 bases between the germline ends. CDR3 nucleotides: TGTGCCAGCAGTTACCGTGGGGCAACTAATGAAAAACTGTTTTTT. Encoded protein: CASSYRGATNEKLFF.

The chain has TRBV29-1 and TRBJ2-5; a possible D gene is TRBD1 (6 bases). The J call could be wrong; TRBJ2-7 is a better fit for the DNA end. The CDR3 loop spans 12 amino acids. Germline loops: CDR1 SQVTM, CDR2 ANQGSEA. The CDR3 DNA reads as TGCAGCGTTGTTACAGGGACCTACGAGCAGTACTTC. This encodes CSVVTGTYEQYF.